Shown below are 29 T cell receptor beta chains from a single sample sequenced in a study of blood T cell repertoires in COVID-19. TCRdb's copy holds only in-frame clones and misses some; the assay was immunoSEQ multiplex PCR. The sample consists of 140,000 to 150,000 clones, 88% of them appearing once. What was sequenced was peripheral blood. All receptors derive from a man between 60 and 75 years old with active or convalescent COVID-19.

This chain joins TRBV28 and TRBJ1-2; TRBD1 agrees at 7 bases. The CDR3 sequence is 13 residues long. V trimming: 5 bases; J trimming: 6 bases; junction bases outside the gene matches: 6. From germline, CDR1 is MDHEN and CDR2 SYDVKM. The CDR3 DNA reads TGTGCCAGCAGTCCCAGACAGGGCCATGGCTACACCTTC. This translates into CASSPRQGHGYTF.

The DNA of the CDR3 is TGTGCCACCTCGAGGTCGGGTAATGAGCAGTTCTTC. This encodes CATSRSGNEQFF. The V gene is TRBV24-1, the J gene TRBJ2-1; no firm D call. CDR1 and CDR2 from the germline V gene are KGHDR and SFDVKD. The CDR3 length is 12 residues. The V end was cut by 9 bases, the J end by 7 bases, with 12 bases between.

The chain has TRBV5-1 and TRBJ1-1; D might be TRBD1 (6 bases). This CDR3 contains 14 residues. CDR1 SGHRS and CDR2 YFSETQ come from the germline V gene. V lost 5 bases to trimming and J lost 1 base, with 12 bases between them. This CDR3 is CASRAGTQNTEAFF. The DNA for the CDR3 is TGCGCCAGCAGGGCCGGGACACAGAACACTGAAGCTTTCTTT.

CDR3 nucleotides: TGTGCCAGCAGCTTTTCTGCTCGGGACAGCAAAACTGGAAACACCATATATTTT. It yields the protein CASSFSARDSKTGNTIYF. The chain has TRBV11-3 and TRBJ1-3; 7 bases fit TRBD1. Germline CDR1 SGHNT, CDR2 YENEEA. Trimming at V came to 3 bases and at J to 2 bases, leaving 13 bases not matched to a gene. CDR3 length: 18 residues.

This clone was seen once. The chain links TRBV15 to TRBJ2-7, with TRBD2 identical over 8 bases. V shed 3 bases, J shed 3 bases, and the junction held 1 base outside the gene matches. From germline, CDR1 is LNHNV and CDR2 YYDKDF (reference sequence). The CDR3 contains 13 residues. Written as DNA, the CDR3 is TGTGCCACCAGCAGGAGCGGGAGCTACGAGCAGTACTTC. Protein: CATSRSGSYEQYF.

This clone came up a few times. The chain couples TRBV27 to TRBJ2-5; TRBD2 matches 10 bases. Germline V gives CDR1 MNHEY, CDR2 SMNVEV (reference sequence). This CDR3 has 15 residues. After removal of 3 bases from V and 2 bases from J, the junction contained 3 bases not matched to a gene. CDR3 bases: TGTGCCAGCAGTTTTCTAGCGGGAGAGCAAGAGACCCAGTACTTC. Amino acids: CASSFLAGEQETQYF.

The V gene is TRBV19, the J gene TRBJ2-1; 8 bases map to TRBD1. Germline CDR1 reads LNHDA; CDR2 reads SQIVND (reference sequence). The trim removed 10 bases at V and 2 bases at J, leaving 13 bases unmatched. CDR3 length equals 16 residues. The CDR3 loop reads CANRQGKNLTYNEQFF. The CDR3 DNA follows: TGTGCCAATAGACAGGGGAAAAACCTCACCTACAATGAGCAGTTCTTC.

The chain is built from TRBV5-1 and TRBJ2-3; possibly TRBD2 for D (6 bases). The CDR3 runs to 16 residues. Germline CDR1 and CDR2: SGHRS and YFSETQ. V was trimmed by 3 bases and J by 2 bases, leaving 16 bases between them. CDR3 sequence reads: CASSSGTQPLTDTQYF. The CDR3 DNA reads TGCGCCAGCAGCTCGGGGACTCAGCCCCTCACAGATACGCAGTATTTT.

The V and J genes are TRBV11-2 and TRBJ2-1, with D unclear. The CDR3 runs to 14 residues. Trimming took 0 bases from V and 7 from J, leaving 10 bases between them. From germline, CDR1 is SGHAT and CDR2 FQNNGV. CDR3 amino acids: CASSLERSGNEQFF. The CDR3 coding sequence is TGTGCCAGCAGCTTAGAGCGGTCTGGGAATGAGCAGTTCTTC. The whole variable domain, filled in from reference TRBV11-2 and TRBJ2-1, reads EAGVAQSPRYKIIEKRQSVAFWCNPISGHATLYWYQQILGQGPKLLIQFQNNGVVDDSQLPKDRFSAERLKGVDSTLKIQPAKLEDSAVYLCASSLERSGNEQFFGPGTRLTVL.

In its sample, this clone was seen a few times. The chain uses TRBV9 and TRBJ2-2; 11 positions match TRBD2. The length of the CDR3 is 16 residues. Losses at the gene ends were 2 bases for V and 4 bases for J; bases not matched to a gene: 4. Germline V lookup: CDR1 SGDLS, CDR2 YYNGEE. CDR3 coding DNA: TGTGCCAGCAGCGTTAGCGGGAGGGTCGGCACCGGGGAGCTGTTTTTT. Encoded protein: CASSVSGRVGTGELFF. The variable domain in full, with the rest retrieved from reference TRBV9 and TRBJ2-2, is DSGVTQTPKHLITATGQRVTLRCSPRSGDLSVYWYQQSLDQGLQFLIQYYNGEERAKGNILERFSAQQFPDLHSELNLSSLELGDSALYFCASSVSGRVGTGELFFGEGSRLTVL.

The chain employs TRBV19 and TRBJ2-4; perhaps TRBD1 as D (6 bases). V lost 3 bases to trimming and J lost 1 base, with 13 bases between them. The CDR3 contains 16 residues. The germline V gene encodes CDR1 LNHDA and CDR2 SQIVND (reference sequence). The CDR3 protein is CASSMPGQVAKNIQYF. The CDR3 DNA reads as TGTGCCAGTAGTATGCCGGGACAAGTGGCCAAAAACATTCAGTACTTC.

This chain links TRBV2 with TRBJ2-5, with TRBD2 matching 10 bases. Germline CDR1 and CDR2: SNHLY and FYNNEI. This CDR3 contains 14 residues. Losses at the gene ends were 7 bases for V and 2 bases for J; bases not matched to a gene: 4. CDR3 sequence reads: CASIVAGGQETQYF. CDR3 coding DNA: TGTGCCAGCATCGTAGCGGGAGGTCAAGAGACCCAGTACTTC.

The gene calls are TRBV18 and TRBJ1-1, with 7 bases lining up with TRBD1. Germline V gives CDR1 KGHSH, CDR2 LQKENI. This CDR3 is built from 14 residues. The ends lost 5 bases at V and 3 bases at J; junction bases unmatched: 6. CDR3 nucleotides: TGTGCCAGCTCATTGAGGGGGCGGGACACTGAAGCTTTCTTT. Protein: CASSLRGRDTEAFF.

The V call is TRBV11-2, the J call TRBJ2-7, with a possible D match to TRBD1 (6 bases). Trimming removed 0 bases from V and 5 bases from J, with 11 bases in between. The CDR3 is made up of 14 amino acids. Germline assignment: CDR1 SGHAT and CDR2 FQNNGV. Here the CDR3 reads CASSLEGADDEQYF. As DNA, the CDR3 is TGTGCCAGCAGCTTAGAGGGGGCGGATGACGAGCAGTACTTC. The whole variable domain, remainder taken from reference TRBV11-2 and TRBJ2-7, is EAGVAQSPRYKIIEKRQSVAFWCNPISGHATLYWYQQILGQGPKLLIQFQNNGVVDDSQLPKDRFSAERLKGVDSTLKIQPAKLEDSAVYLCASSLEGADDEQYFGPGTRLTVT.

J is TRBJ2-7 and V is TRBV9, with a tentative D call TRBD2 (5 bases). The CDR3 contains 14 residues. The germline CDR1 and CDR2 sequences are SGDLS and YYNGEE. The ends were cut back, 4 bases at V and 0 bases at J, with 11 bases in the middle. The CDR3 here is CASSPGENSYEQYF. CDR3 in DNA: TGTGCCAGCAGCCCTGGGGAGAACTCCTACGAGCAGTACTTC.

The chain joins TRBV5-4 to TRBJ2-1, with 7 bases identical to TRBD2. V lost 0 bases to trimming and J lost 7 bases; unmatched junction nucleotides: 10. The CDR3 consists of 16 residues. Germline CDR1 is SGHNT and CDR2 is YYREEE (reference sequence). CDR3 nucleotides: TGTGCCAGCAGCTTGGCCGGGGCGGGAGACCGGAATGAGCAGTTCTTC. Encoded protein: CASSLAGAGDRNEQFF.

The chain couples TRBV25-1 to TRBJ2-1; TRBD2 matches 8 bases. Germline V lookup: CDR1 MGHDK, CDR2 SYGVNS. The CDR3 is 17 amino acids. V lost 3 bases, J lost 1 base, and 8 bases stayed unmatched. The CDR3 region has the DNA TGTGCCAGCAGTGAGGCCCCTCCTAGCGGGTCCTACAATGAGCAGTTCTTC. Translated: CASSEAPPSGSYNEQFF.

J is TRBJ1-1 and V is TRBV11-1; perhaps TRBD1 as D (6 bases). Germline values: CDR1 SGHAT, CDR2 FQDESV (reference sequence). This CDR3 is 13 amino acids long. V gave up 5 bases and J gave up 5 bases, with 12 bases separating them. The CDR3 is CASSRYRETEAFF. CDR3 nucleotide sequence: TGTGCCAGCAGCAGATACAGGGAAACTGAAGCTTTCTTT.

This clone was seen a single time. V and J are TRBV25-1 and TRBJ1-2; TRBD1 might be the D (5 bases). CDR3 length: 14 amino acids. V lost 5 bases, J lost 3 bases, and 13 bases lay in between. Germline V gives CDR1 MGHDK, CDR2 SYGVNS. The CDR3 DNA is TGTGCCAGCAGTTCCCCACAGGCCTACTATGGCTACACCTTC. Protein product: CASSSPQAYYGYTF.

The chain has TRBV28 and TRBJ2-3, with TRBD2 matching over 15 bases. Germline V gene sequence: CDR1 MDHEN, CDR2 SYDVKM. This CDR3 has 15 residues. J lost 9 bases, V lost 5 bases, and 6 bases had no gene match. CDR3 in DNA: TGTGCCAGCAGTACGGGACTAGCGGGAGGTAGGACGCAGTATTTT. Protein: CASSTGLAGGRTQYF.

The CDR3 spells CATSLLDSLGVEQYF. CDR3 DNA sequence: TGTGCCACCAGCCTCTTAGACTCGTTAGGGGTCGAGCAGTACTTC. The chain has TRBV15 and TRBJ2-7, with a possible D match to TRBD1 (5 bases). Germline values: CDR1 LNHNV, CDR2 YYDKDF (reference sequence). With 5 bases removed from V and 6 bases from J, the gap between germline ends came to 20 bases. The CDR3 is 15 residues long.

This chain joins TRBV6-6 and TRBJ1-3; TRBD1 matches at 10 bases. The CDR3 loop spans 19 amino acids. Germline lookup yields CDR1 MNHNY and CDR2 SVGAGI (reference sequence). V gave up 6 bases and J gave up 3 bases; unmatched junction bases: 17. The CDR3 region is CASRRPKTGGQIDGNTIYF. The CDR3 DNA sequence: TGTGCCAGCAGGCGACCTAAGACAGGGGGCCAAATCGATGGAAACACCATATATTTT.

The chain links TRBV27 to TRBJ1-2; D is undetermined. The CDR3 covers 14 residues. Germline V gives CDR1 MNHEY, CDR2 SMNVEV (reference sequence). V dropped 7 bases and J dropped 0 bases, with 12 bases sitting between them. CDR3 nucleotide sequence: TGTGCCAGCAAGTCCTCGACTCCTAACTATGGCTACACCTTC. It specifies CASKSSTPNYGYTF.

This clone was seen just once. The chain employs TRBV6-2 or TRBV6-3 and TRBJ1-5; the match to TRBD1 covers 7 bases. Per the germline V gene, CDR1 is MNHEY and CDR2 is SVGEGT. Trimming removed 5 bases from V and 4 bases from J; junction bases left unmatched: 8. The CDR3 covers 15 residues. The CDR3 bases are TGTGCCAGCAGTACCGGGGGACAGATGAATCAGCCCCAGCATTTT. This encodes CASSTGGQMNQPQHF.

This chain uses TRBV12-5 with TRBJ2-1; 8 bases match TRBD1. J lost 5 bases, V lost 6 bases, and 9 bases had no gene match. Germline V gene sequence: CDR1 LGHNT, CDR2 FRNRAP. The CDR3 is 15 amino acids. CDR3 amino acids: CASGSVGQGNNEQFF. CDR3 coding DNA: TGTGCTAGTGGCTCAGTTGGACAGGGAAACAATGAGCAGTTCTTC.

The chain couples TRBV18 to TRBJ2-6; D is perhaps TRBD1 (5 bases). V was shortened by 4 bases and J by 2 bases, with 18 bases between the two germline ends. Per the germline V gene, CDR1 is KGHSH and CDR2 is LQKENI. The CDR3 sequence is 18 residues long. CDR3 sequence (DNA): TGTGCCAGCTCACAAACCGGACAAAGCATGACTGGGGCCAACGTCCTGACTTTC. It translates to CASSQTGQSMTGANVLTF.

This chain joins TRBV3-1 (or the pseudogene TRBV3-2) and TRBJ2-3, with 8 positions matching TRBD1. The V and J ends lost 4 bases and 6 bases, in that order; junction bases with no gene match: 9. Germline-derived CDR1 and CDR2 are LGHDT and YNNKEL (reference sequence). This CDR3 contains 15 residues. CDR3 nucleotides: TGTGCCAGCAGCCGCTCGGACAGGGTGCGGGATACGCAGTATTTT. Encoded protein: CASSRSDRVRDTQYF.

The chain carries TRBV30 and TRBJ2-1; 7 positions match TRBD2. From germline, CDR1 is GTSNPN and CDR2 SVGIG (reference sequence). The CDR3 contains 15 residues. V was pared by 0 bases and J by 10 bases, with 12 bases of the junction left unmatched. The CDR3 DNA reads TGTGCCTGGAGTGTAATTGGGAGGGCTTTACGGGAGCAGTTCTTC. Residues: CAWSVIGRALREQFF.

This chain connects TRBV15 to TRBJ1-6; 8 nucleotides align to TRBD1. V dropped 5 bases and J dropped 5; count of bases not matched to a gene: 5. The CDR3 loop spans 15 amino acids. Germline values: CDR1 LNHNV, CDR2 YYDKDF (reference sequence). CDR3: CATSRPGQDNSPLHF. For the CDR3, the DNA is TGTGCCACCAGCCGACCGGGACAGGATAATTCACCCCTCCACTTT. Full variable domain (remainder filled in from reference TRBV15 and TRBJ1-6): DAMVIQNPRYQVTQFGKPVTLSCSQTLNHNVMYWYQQKSSQAPKLLFHYYDKDFNNEADTPDNFQSRRPNTSFCFLDIRSPGLGDTAMYLCATSRPGQDNSPLHFGNGTRLTVT.